The T cell receptor beta chain under discussion was sequenced for a study of liver allograft versus peripheral blood T cells. As for the study in general: Repertoires of T cell receptors in transplanted livers were compared with recipients' peripheral blood repertoires. Findings of the study overall: Inside liver allografts, T cell receptor repertoires reportedly diverged from the repertoires found in peripheral blood.

CDR1 and CDR2 (germline): MNHNS, SASEGT. CDR3 size: 14 residues. V dropped 4 bases and J dropped 6; count of bases not matched to a gene: 5. TCRdb processed the reads anew with MiXCR; each CDR3 protein has one entry. Found here are thousands of distinct CDR3 sequences, 17% of them singletons; the top ten hold about 10%. Comment on this clonotype: Its antigen is not known.

The receptor comes from a human patient who had a liver transplant. These T cells may partly come from the graft donor. This rearrangement joins TRBV6-1 to TRBJ1-5, with TRBD1 identical over 8 bases. The CDR3 loop is CASSARTGLQPQHF. As DNA, the CDR3 is TGTGCCAGCAGTGCCAGGACAGGGCTTCAGCCCCAGCATTTT.